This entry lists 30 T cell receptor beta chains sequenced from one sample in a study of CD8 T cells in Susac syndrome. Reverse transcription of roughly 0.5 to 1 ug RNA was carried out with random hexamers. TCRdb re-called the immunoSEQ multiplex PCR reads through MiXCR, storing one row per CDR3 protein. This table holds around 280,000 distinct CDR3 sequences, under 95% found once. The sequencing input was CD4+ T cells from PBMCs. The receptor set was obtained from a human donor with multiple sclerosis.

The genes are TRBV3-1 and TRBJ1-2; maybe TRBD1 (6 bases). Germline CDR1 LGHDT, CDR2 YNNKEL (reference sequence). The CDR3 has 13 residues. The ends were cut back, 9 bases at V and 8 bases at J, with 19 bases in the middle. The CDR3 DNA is TGTGCCAGTACAGGGACCCGAAAGGGAGGCTACACCTTC. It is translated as CASTGTRKGGYTF.

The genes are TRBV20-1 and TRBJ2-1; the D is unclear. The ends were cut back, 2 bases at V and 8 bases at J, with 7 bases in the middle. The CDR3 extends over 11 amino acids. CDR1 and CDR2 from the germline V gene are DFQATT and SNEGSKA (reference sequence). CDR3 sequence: CSARTPDEQFF. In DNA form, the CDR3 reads TGCAGTGCTAGAACTCCGGATGAGCAGTTCTTC.

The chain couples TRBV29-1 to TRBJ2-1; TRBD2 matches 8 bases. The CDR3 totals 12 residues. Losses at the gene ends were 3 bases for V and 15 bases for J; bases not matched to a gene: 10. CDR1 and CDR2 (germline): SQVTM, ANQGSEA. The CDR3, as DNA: TGCAGCGTTGACCCCACGGGGGGGAAGGGGTTCTTC. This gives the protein CSVDPTGGKGFF.

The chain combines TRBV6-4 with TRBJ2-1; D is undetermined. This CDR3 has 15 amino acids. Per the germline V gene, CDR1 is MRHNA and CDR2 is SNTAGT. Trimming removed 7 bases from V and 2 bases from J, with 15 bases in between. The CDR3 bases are TGTGCCAGCATGGTGGACCATGGACCCTACAATGAGCAGTTCTTC. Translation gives CASMVDHGPYNEQFF.

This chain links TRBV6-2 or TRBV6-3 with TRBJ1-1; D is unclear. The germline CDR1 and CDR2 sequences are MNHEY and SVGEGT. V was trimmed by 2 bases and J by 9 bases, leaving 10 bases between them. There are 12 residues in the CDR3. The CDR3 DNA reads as TGTGCCAGCAGTTACCCGACTAGAAAAGCTTTCTTT. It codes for CASSYPTRKAFF.

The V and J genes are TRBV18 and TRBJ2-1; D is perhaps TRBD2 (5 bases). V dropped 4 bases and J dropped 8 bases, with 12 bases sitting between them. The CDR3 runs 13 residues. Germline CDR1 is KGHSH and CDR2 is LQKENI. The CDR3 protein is CASSLLDKDEQFF. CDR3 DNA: TGTGCCAGCTCACTACTAGATAAGGATGAGCAGTTCTTC.

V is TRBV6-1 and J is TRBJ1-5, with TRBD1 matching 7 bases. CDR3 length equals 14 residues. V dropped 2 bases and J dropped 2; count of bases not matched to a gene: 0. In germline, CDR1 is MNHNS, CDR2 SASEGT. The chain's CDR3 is CASSEQGGNQPQHF. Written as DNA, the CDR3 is TGTGCCAGCAGTGAACAGGGGGGCAATCAGCCCCAGCATTTT.

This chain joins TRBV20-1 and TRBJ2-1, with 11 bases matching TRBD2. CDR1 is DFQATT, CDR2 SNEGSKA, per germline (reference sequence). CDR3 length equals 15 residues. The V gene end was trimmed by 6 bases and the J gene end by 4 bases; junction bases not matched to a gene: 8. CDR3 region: CSAGSGRASYNEQFF. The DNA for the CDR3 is TGCAGTGCAGGTAGCGGGAGGGCCTCATACAATGAGCAGTTCTTC.

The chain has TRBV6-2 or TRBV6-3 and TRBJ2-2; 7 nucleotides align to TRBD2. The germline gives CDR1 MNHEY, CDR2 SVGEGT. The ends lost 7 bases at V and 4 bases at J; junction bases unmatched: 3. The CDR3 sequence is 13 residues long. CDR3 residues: CASTGGGTGELFF. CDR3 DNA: TGTGCCAGCACGGGGGGAGGCACCGGGGAGCTGTTTTTT.

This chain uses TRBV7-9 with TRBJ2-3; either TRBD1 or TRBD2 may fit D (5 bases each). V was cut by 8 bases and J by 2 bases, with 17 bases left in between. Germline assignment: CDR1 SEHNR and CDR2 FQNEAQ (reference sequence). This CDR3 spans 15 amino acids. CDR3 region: CASGGGRDSTDTQYF. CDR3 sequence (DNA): TGTGCCAGCGGTGGGGGACGGGATTCCACAGATACGCAGTATTTT.

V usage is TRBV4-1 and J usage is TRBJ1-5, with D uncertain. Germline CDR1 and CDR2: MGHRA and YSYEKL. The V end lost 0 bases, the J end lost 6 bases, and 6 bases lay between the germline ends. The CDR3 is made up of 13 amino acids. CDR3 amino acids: CASSQDRIQPQHF. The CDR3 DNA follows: TGCGCCAGCAGCCAAGATAGGATTCAGCCCCAGCATTTT.

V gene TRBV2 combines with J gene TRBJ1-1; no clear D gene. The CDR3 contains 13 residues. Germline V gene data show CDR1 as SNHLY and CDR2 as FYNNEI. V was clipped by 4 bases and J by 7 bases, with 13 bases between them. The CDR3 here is CASSVVITGEAFF. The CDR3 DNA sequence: TGTGCCAGCAGTGTTGTCATCACGGGTGAAGCTTTCTTT.

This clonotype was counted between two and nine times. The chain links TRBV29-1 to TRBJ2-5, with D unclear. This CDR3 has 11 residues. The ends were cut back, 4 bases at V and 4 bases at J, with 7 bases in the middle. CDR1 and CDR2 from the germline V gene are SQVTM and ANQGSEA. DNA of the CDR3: TGCAGCGTTGGGTCGGCAGAGACCCAGTACTTC. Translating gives CSVGSAETQYF.

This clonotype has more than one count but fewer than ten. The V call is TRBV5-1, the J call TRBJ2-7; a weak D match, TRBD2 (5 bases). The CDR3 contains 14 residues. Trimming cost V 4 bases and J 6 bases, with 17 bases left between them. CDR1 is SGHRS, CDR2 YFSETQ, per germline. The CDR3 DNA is TGCGCCAGCAGCCCGGCCCCTGGTGGAGGCGAGCAGTACTTC. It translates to CASSPAPGGGEQYF.

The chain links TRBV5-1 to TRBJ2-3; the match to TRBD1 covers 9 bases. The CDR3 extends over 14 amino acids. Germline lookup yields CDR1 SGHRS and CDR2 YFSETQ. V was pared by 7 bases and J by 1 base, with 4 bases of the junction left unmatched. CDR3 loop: CASGQGSGTDTQYF. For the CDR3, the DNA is TGCGCCAGCGGACAGGGGTCCGGCACAGATACGCAGTATTTT.

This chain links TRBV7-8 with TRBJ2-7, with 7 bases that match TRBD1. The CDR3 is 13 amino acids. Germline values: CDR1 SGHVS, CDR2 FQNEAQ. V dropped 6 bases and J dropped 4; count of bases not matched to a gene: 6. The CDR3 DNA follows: TGTGCCAGCAGTACGGACAGGTGGTACGAGCAGTACTTC. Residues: CASSTDRWYEQYF.

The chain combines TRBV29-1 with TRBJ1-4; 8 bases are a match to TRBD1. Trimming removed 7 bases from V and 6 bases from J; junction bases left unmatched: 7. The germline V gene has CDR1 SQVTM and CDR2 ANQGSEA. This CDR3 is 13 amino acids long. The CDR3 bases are TGCAGCGCAGGGGGCGGCGAGGATGAAAAACTGTTTTTT. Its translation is CSAGGGEDEKLFF.

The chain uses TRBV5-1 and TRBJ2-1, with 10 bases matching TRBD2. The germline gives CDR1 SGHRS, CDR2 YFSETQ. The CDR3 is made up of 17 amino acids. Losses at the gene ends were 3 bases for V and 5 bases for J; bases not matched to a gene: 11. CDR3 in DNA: TGCGCCAGCAGCTCCTATAGACTAGCGGGCTTCCACAATGAGCAGTTCTTC. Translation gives CASSSYRLAGFHNEQFF.

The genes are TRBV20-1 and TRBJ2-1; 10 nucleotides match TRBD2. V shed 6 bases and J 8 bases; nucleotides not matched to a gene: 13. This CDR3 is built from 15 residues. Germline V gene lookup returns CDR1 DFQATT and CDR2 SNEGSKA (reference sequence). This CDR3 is CSAKGGEREGDEQFF. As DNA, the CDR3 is TGCAGTGCCAAAGGGGGTGAGCGGGAGGGGGATGAGCAGTTCTTC.

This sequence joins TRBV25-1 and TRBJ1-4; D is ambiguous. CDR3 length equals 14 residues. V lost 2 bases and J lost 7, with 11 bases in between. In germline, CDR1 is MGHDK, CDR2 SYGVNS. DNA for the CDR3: TGTGCCAGCAGTGAACCTGGGCCTGTTGAAAAACTGTTTTTT. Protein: CASSEPGPVEKLFF.

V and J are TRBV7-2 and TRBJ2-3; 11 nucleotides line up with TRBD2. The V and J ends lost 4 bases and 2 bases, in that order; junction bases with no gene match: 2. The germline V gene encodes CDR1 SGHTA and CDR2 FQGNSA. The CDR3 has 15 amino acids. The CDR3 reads CASSYSGGATDTQYF. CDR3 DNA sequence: TGTGCCAGCAGCTATAGCGGGGGGGCCACAGATACGCAGTATTTT.

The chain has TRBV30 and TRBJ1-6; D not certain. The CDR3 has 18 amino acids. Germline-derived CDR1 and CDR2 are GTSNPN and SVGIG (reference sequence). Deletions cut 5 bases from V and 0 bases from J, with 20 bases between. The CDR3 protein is CAWERTGIRSSYNSPLHF. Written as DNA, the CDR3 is TGTGCCTGGGAAAGAACCGGAATCCGTAGCTCCTATAATTCACCCCTCCACTTT.

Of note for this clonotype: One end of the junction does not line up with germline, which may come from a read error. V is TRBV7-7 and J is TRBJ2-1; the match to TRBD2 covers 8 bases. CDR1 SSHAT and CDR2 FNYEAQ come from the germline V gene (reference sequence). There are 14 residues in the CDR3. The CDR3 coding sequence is TGTGCTAGCAGCCCGGGACTAGGGCCTTCTGAGCAGTTCTTC. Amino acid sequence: CASSPGLGPSEQFF.

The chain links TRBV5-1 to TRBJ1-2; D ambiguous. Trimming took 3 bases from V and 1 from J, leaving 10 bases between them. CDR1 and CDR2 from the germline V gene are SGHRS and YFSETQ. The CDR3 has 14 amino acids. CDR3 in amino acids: CASSSSGVNYGYTF. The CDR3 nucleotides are TGCGCCAGCAGCTCCTCCGGGGTTAACTATGGCTACACCTTC.

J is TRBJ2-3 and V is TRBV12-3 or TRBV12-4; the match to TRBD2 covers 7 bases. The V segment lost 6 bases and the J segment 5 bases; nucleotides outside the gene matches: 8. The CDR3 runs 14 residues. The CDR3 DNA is TGTGCCAGCAGCCGGGATCCGGGGGGAGATACGCAGTATTTT. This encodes CASSRDPGGDTQYF.

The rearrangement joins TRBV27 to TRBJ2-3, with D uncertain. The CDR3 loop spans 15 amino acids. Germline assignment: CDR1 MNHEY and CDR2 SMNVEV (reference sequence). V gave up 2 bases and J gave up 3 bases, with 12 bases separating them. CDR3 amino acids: CASSLTSIRTDTQYF. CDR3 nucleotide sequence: TGTGCCAGCAGTTTAACGTCGATAAGGACAGATACGCAGTATTTT.

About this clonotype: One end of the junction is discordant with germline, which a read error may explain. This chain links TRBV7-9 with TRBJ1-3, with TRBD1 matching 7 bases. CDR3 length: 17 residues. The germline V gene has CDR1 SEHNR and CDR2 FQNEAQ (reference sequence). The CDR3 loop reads CASSFSSTGNSGDTIYF. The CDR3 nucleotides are TGTGCCAGCAGCTTCTCCTCGACAGGGAATAGTGGAGACACCATATATTTT.

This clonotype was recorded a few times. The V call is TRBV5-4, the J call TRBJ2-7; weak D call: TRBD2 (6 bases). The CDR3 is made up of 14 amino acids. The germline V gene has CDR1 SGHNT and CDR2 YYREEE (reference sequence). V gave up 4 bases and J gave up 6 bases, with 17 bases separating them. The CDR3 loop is CASSLRDSLTEQYF. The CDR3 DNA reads TGTGCCAGCAGCCTCCGGGACTCCCTCACCGAGCAGTACTTC.

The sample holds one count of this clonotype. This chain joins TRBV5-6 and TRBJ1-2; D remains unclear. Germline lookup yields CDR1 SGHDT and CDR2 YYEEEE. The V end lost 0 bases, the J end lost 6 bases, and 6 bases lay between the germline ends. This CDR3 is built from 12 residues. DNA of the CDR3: TGTGCCAGCAGCTTGGCCATCGATGGCTACACCTTC. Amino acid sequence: CASSLAIDGYTF.

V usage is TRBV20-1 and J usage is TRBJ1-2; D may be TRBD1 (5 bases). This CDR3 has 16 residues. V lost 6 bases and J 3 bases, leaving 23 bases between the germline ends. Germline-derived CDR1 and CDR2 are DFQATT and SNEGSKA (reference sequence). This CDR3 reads CSARSPGAGGDYGYTF. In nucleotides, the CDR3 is TGCAGTGCCCGGTCCCCTGGGGCGGGAGGTGACTATGGCTACACCTTC.